Below are 3 T cell receptor beta chains sequenced from a single sample in a study of T cell responses to AZD1222 COVID-19 vaccine. Assay used: immunoSEQ multiplex PCR; TCRdb lists only in-frame clones, some missing. The profile shows about 170,000 clones, about nine tenths of them singletons. The sample in question was peripheral blood, obtained on day 0 of AZD1222 vaccination. The receptors originated from an adult in good health.

In its sample, this clone was seen once. The chain employs TRBV19 and TRBJ1-2; D not certain. Germline V gene lookup returns CDR1 LNHDA and CDR2 SQIVND (reference sequence). The CDR3 spans 11 residues. V was shortened by 6 bases and J by 8 bases, with 10 bases between the two germline ends. Here the CDR3 DNA reads TGTGCCAGTAGGCTAGGGCTCGGCTACACCTTC. Translating gives CASRLGLGYTF.

V and J are TRBV18 and TRBJ2-7, with 12 bases identical to TRBD2. CDR1 KGHSH and CDR2 LQKENI come from the germline V gene. This CDR3 comprises 16 residues. Unmatched junction bases numbered 5, after V lost 2 bases and J lost 3 bases. The CDR3 protein is CASSPASGGASYEQYF. The CDR3 nucleotides are TGTGCCAGCTCACCAGCTAGCGGGGGGGCTAGCTACGAGCAGTACTTC.

The chain carries TRBV7-9 and TRBJ2-1, with TRBD2 matching over 9 bases. The germline V gene encodes CDR1 SEHNR and CDR2 FQNEAQ (reference sequence). The CDR3 consists of 12 residues. With V trimmed by 5 bases and J by 16 bases, 9 bases remained unmatched. The CDR3, as DNA: TGTGCCAGCAGCCTCCCGACTAGCGGACCTTTCTTC. Its protein is CASSLPTSGPFF.